This TCR beta chain was found in a study of blood T cell repertoires in COVID-19. Germline V lookup: CDR1 MNHNY, CDR2 SVGAGI (reference sequence). Unmatched junction bases numbered 13, after V lost 7 bases and J lost 4 bases. There are 16 residues in the CDR3. The assay was immunoSEQ multiplex PCR, and TCRdb's table has in-frame clones only and misses some. The table records around 290,000 clones, roughly 90% of them present only once. V gene TRBV6-6 combines with J gene TRBJ1-5; 7 bases agree with TRBD1. The clonotype originates from a man aged 40-49 years with acute or convalescent COVID-19. Sequencing was carried out using peripheral blood. CDR3 region: CASNVERQGANQPQHF. CDR3 nucleotide sequence: TGTGCCAGCAACGTGGAGAGACAGGGCGCAAATCAGCCCCAGCATTTT.